This T cell receptor beta chain was obtained from a study of blood T cell repertoires in COVID-19. On the study more broadly: Samples representing acute and convalescent COVID-19 were sourced from the United States, Italy and Spain. T cells, B-cell-depleted T cells, or PBMCs supplied cDNA or gDNA.

Only in-frame clones appear in the TCRdb table, and some are missing; sequencing was by immunoSEQ multiplex PCR. The sample consists of over 120,000 clones, roughly four fifths of them appearing once. The sequenced sample was peripheral blood. The receptor was derived from a woman older than 75 with active or convalescent COVID-19.

The CDR3 reads CASRDRGTRYGYTF. CDR3 DNA sequence: TGTGCCAGCAGAGATAGGGGGACCCGCTATGGCTACACCTTC. The V and J genes are TRBV28 and TRBJ1-2, with D possibly being TRBD1 (6 bases). CDR3 length: 14 amino acids. In germline, CDR1 is MDHEN, CDR2 SYDVKM. Trimming shortened V by 6 bases and J by 4 bases, and 15 bases separated the two germline ends.